The clone carrying this T cell receptor (beta chain) was seen only once. These data are taken from a study of radiation and T cells in renal cell carcinoma. Libraries were prepared by immunoSEQ multiplex PCR; TCRdb keeps only in-frame clonotypes and omits some of them. Of approximately 29,000 clones listed, over 70% are singletons. Time point meaning: blood 4 weeks post-SBRT, at nephrectomy. The treatment was: 15 Gy SBRT to primary tumor, nephrectomy 4 weeks later. Blood was sampled at baseline, 2 weeks and 4 weeks after SBRT. This renal cell carcinoma was of the clear cell type. Germline CDR1 reads KGHSH; CDR2 reads LQKENI. The CDR3 extends over 16 amino acids. Trimming removed 3 bases at V and 5 bases at J, with 20 bases between.

V and J are TRBV18 and TRBJ2-7; D assignment may be TRBD1 or TRBD2 (5 bases each). Here the sequenced sample was blood, taken from a patient whose treatment included radiotherapy and nephrectomy. This sequence originates from a man aged 55 to 70 with renal cell carcinoma. The CDR3 bases are TGTGCCAGCTCACCTTACCGGGACCGAGTCGGCCACGAGCAGTACTTC. Translation gives CASSPYRDRVGHEQYF.